A single sample is the source of the 18 T cell receptor beta chains below, sequenced in a study of technical replicates of blood from a handful of donors. Clones were sequenced by immunoSEQ multiplex PCR, and TCRdb holds only the in-frame ones, with some missing. The repertoire holds tens of thousands of clones, with approximately 94% as singletons. The sequenced sample consisted of T cells isolated from PBMCs. Every receptor here comes from a human donor in good health.

The chain recombines TRBV5-4 with TRBJ1-4, with 9 bases lining up with TRBD1. Unmatched junction bases numbered 3, after V lost 2 bases and J lost 7 bases. CDR3 length: 14 amino acids. Germline V gene lookup returns CDR1 SGHNT and CDR2 YYREEE (reference sequence). The CDR3: CASSLQGAREKLFF. The CDR3, as DNA: TGTGCCAGCAGCTTACAGGGGGCGCGTGAAAAACTGTTTTTT.

The gene calls are TRBV7-9 and TRBJ1-5; 7 nucleotides line up with TRBD1. The V gene end was trimmed by 3 bases and the J gene end by 0 bases; junction bases not matched to a gene: 8. CDR3 length equals 17 residues. CDR1 is SEHNR and CDR2 is FQNEAQ in the germline V gene (reference sequence). DNA of the CDR3: TGTGCCAGCAGCTTGTGGACAGGCTCATATAGCAATCAGCCCCAGCATTTT. This sequence encodes CASSLWTGSYSNQPQHF.

This sequence joins TRBV6-1 and TRBJ2-5; D is possibly TRBD1 (5 bases). The V end was cut by 2 bases, the J end by 4 bases, with 8 bases between. The CDR3 runs 13 residues. Germline V gives CDR1 MNHNS, CDR2 SASEGT. DNA for the CDR3: TGTGCCAGCAGTGAACAGGGTGGAGAGACCCAGTACTTC. Encoded protein: CASSEQGGETQYF.

The V gene is TRBV10-2, the J gene TRBJ2-7; D is unclear. With 7 bases removed from V and 1 base from J, the gap between germline ends came to 8 bases. Germline V gene sequence: CDR1 WSHSY, CDR2 SAAADI. This CDR3 contains 12 residues. CDR3 nucleotides: TGCGCCAGCACAGGCAGTTCCTACGAGCAGTACTTC. Protein product: CASTGSSYEQYF.

The chain has TRBV10-1 and TRBJ1-2; perhaps TRBD1 as D (5 bases). The CDR3 has 13 amino acids. Trimming pared 4 bases from V and 8 bases from J, leaving 14 bases between. Germline CDR1 WNHNN, CDR2 SYGVQD (reference sequence). The CDR3 DNA reads TGCGCCAGCAGTGCCCAGGGTTCTTGGGGCTACACCTTC. Amino acid sequence: CASSAQGSWGYTF.

The chain combines TRBV5-1 with TRBJ2-7; D call uncertain. CDR3 size: 13 residues. Trimming removed 2 bases from V and 9 bases from J, with 15 bases in between. Germline CDR1 reads SGHRS; CDR2 reads YFSETQ. The CDR3 DNA sequence: TGCGCCAGCAGCTTAGTTGAGGAGTCTGGGCAGTACTTC. Amino acid sequence: CASSLVEESGQYF. The full variable domain, completed using reference TRBV5-1 and TRBJ2-7, is KAGVTQTPRYLIKTRGQQVTLSCSPISGHRSVSWYQQTPGQGLQFLFEYFSETQRNKGNFPGRFSGRQFSNSRSEMNVSTLELGDSALYLCASSLVEESGQYFGPGTRLTVT.

This chain uses TRBV6-1 with TRBJ2-7; D not certain. The CDR3 is 13 amino acids. V was shortened by 8 bases and J by 2 bases, with 13 bases between the two germline ends. Germline-derived CDR1 and CDR2 are MNHNS and SASEGT. As DNA, the CDR3 is TGTGCCAGCCCCACAGAAACCACCTACGAGCAGTACTTC. Amino acid sequence: CASPTETTYEQYF.

V usage is TRBV11-2 and J usage is TRBJ2-5; TRBD1 might be the D (6 bases). The CDR3 is 17 amino acids. Germline CDR1 and CDR2: SGHAT and FQNNGV. V lost 2 bases and J 3 bases, leaving 19 bases between the germline ends. For the CDR3, the DNA is TGTGCCAGCAGCTTATACCAGGGGCTGTACGGGAAAGAGACCCAGTACTTC. Its protein product is CASSLYQGLYGKETQYF.

The genes are TRBV27 and TRBJ1-4; D call uncertain. V was shortened by 7 bases and J by 0 bases, with 12 bases between the two germline ends. This CDR3 has 15 amino acids. Germline loops: CDR1 MNHEY, CDR2 SMNVEV (reference sequence). The CDR3 DNA reads as TGTGCCAGCAAGGAGAAAAGCGCAACTAATGAAAAACTGTTTTTT. As protein: CASKEKSATNEKLFF.

The chain is built from TRBV6-5 and TRBJ1-2, with TRBD1 identical over 11 bases. The CDR3 spans 15 residues. V lost 3 bases, J lost 8 bases, and 8 bases stayed unmatched. From germline, CDR1 is MNHEY and CDR2 SVGAGI. CDR3 sequence reads: CASSYTSDRGQGYTF. In DNA form, the CDR3 reads TGTGCCAGCAGTTATACCTCGGACAGGGGGCAAGGCTACACCTTC.

This chain links TRBV19 with TRBJ2-1; weak D call: TRBD1 (6 bases). In germline, CDR1 is LNHDA, CDR2 SQIVND (reference sequence). V was pared by 4 bases and J by 8 bases, with 9 bases between. The CDR3 sequence is 12 residues long. CDR3 bases: TGTGCCAGTAGTAGGGGGCTTTATGAGCAGTTCTTC. This codes for CASSRGLYEQFF.

The V call is TRBV19, the J call TRBJ2-7, with D perhaps TRBD1 (6 bases). CDR3 size: 15 residues. Germline assignment: CDR1 LNHDA and CDR2 SQIVND (reference sequence). Trimming cost V 3 bases and J 3 bases, with 15 bases left between them. As DNA, the CDR3 is TGTGCCAGTAGTATGGGGGCAGGCAACCTCTACGAGCAGTACTTC. Its translation: CASSMGAGNLYEQYF.

The V and J genes are TRBV6-5 and TRBJ1-2; 9 bases align to TRBD1. V gave up 4 bases and J gave up 4 bases; unmatched junction bases: 4. CDR1 MNHEY and CDR2 SVGAGI come from the germline V gene. CDR3 length equals 14 residues. The DNA for the CDR3 is TGTGCCAGCAGTTGGACAGGGGAGGGCTATGGCTACACCTTC. It codes for CASSWTGEGYGYTF.

The CDR3 reads CASSPARDQLAYEQYF. Here the CDR3 DNA reads TGTGCCAGCAGCCCTGCCAGGGATCAACTTGCCTACGAGCAGTACTTC. This rearrangement joins TRBV7-9 to TRBJ2-7; a weak D match, TRBD1 (5 bases). Per germline, CDR1 SEHNR and CDR2 FQNEAQ (reference sequence). V was pared by 5 bases and J by 2 bases, with 19 bases between. This CDR3 spans 16 amino acids.

The V and J genes are TRBV19 and TRBJ2-2; 9 bases match TRBD1. The germline gives CDR1 LNHDA, CDR2 SQIVND (reference sequence). With V trimmed by 6 bases and J by 6 bases, 2 bases remained unmatched. The CDR3 covers 13 residues. The CDR3 DNA reads TGTGCCAGTAGGGGACAGGGACCCGGGGAGCTGTTTTTT. Translated: CASRGQGPGELFF. The full variable domain, completed using reference TRBV19 and TRBJ2-2, is DGGITQSPKYLFRKEGQNVTLSCEQNLNHDAMYWYRQDPGQGLRLIYYSQIVNDFQKGDIAEGYSVSREKKESFPLTVTSAQKNPTAFYLCASRGQGPGELFFGEGSRLTVL.

This chain connects TRBV27 to TRBJ1-2; TRBD1 matches 9 bases. Germline V CDR1 and CDR2: MNHEY, SMNVEV (reference sequence). This CDR3 contains 15 residues. With V trimmed by 4 bases and J by 8 bases, 11 bases remained unmatched. Here the CDR3 reads CASSSAIQGARGYTF. In DNA, the CDR3 is TGTGCCAGCAGTTCCGCCATACAGGGGGCTAGAGGCTACACCTTC.

The rearrangement links TRBV25-1 to TRBJ1-1; no firm D call. V was pared by 6 bases and J by 1 base, with 3 bases between. The CDR3 is 11 amino acids. Germline values: CDR1 MGHDK, CDR2 SYGVNS. CDR3 loop: CASRRNTEAFF. As DNA, the CDR3 is TGTGCCAGCAGGAGGAACACTGAAGCTTTCTTT.

The chain's CDR3 is CASSFGQGANGELFF. The CDR3, as DNA: TGTGCCAGCAGCTTTGGGCAGGGGGCGAACGGGGAGCTGTTTTTT. The chain is built from TRBV7-9 and TRBJ2-2, with 8 bases that match TRBD1. Germline CDR1 is SEHNR and CDR2 is FQNEAQ (reference sequence). The CDR3 totals 15 residues. J was trimmed by 7 bases and V by 3 bases; bases with no gene match: 7.